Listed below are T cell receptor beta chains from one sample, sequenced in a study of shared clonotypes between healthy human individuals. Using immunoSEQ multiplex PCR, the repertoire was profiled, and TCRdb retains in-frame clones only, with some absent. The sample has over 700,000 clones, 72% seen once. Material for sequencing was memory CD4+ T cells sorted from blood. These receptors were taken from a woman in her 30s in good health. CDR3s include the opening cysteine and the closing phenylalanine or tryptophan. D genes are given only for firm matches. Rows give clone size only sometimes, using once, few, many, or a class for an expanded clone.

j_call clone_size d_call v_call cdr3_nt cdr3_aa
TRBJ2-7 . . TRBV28 TGTGCCAGCAGCCCCCGGGGTCGCTACCCCTACGAGCAGTACTTC CASSPRGRYPYEQYF
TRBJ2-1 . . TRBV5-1 TGCGCCAGCAGCCCACAAACTAGCAATGAGCAGTTCTTC CASSPQTSNEQFF
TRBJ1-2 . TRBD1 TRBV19 TGTGCCAGTAACGAACGACCGGGACAGGGGGACTATGGCTACACCTTC CASNERPGQGDYGYTF
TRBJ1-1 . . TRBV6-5 TGTGCCAGCAGCCCCCGGGACACTGAAGCTTTCTTT CASSPRDTEAFF
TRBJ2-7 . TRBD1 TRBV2 TGTGCCAGCAAGTCGGGACAGGGGGCCTACGAGCAGTACTTC CASKSGQGAYEQYF
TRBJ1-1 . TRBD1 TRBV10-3 TGTGCCACCAGGACAGGGGAAGGGAACACTGAAGCTTTCTTT CATRTGEGNTEAFF
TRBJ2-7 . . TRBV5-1 TGCGCCAGCAGCTTGGGGACGGGGGCGCTCGAGCAGTACTTC CASSLGTGALEQYF
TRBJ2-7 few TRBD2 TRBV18 TGTGCCAGCTCACCACCCCCATCGAGCGGGAGGTCCTACGAGCAGTACTTC CASSPPPSSGRSYEQYF
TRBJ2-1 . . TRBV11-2 TGTGCCAGCAGCTTAGACGAAGGGGCCTACAATGAGCAGTTCTTC CASSLDEGAYNEQFF
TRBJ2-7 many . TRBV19 TGTGCCAGTAGTAACCTCTACGAGCAGTACTTC CASSNLYEQYF
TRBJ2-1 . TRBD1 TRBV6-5 TGTGCCAGCAGTTACTCCGGGACAGGGTTATATGAGCAGTTCTTC CASSYSGTGLYEQFF
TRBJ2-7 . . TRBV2 TGTGCCAGCCTTAGGAACGGAGGGAGCTCCTACGAGCAGTACTTC CASLRNGGSSYEQYF
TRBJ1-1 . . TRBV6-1 TGTGCCAGCCGGGGAAACCTTGGACAGAACACTGAAGCTTTCTTT CASRGNLGQNTEAFF
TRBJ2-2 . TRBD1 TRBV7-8 TGTGCCAGCAGCCCCACAGCCGGGACAGGGAACACCGGGGAGCTGTTTTTT CASSPTAGTGNTGELFF
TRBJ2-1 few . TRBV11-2 TGTGCCAGCAACGAGTGGGGTAATGAGCAGTTCTTC CASNEWGNEQFF
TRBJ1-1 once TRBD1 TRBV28 TGTGCCAGCAGTTTACCCGGGACAGGGGATGAAGCTTTCTTT CASSLPGTGDEAFF
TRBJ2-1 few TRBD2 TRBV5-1 TGCGCCAGCAGGATAGCGGGAGGGTACAATGAGCAGTTCTTC CASRIAGGYNEQFF
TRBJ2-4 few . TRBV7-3 TGTGCCAGCAGCTTGTCACAGGGACGGATCCAGTACTTC CASSLSQGRIQYF
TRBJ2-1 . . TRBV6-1 TGTGCCAGCAGTGAACACGAATTGGAGCAGTTCTTC CASSEHELEQFF
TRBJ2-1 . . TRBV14 TGTGCCAGCAGCCCCTTGGGGGACAATGAGCAGTTCTTC CASSPLGDNEQFF
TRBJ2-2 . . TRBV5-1 TGCCCAATACGCCCGAACACCGGGGAGCTGTTTTTT CPIRPNTGELFF
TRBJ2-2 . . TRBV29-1 TGCAGCTCCCCTTTTTGGGGTTCCGGGGAGCTGTTTTTT CSSPFWGSGELFF
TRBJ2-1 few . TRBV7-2 TGTGCCAGCAGGTCAACGGGCCGGGGCTCCTACAATGAGCAGTTCTTC CASRSTGRGSYNEQFF
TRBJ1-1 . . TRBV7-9 TGTGCCAGCAGCTTAGTTCGCGGGGTGAACACTGAAGCTTTCTTT CASSLVRGVNTEAFF
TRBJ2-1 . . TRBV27 TGTGCCCGTCTTACGGGTTCCCCCTCTGAGCAGTTCTTC CARLTGSPSEQFF
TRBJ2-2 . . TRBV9 TGTGCCAGCACCTCCCCCCTGGCGGCCGGGGAGCTGTTTTTT CASTSPLAAGELFF
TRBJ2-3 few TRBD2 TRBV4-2 TGTGCCAGCAGCCAAGGGACTAGCGGGAGGGCCAGCGCAGATACGCAGTATTTT CASSQGTSGRASADTQYF
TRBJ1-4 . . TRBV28 TGTGCCAGCAGTTTATTGGTACAGTGGGGTGAAAAACTGTTTTTT CASSLLVQWGEKLFF
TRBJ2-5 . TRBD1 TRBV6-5 TGTGCCAGCAGGACAGGGGAAGAGACCCAGTACTTC CASRTGEETQYF
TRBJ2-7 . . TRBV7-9 TGTGCCAGCAGCTACCCCGGGACACCGACCTACGAGCAGTACTTC CASSYPGTPTYEQYF
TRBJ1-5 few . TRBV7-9 TGTGCCAGCAGCTTAGGAGCAAATCAGCCCCAGCATTTT CASSLGANQPQHF
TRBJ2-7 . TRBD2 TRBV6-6 TGTGCCAGCTCTAGCGGGAACTACGAGCAGTACTTC CASSSGNYEQYF
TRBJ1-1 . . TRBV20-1 TGCAGTGCCCCGTTGAACACTGAAGCTTTCTTT CSAPLNTEAFF
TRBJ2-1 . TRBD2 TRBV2 TGTGCCAGCATAAGGACTAGCGGGAAGGAGCAGTTCTTC CASIRTSGKEQFF
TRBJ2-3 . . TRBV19 TGTGCCAGTAGTATAGCGCGGGATACGCAGTATTTT CASSIARDTQYF
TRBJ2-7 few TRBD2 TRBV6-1 TGTGCCAGCTTACCCCCACTAGCGGGAGACGAGCAGTACTTC CASLPPLAGDEQYF
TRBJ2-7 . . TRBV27 TGTGCCAGCAGCCCCCCAACTAACAACTACGAGCAGTACTTC CASSPPTNNYEQYF
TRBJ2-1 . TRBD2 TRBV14 TGTGCCAGCAGCCAAAAGGGACTAGCGGAATACAATGAGCAGTTCTTC CASSQKGLAEYNEQFF
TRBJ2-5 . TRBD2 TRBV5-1 TGCGCCAGCAGCTTGAGGCGGGAGAGAGTCGAGACCCAGTACTTC CASSLRRERVETQYF
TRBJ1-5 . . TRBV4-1 TGCGCCAGCAGCCAAGGGGCAGCCCCGCAGCCCCAGCATTTT CASSQGAAPQPQHF
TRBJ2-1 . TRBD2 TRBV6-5 TGTGCCAGCAGTTACCGGAGCGGGAGCTCCTACAATGAGCAGTTCTTC CASSYRSGSSYNEQFF
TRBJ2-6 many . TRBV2 TGTGCCAGCAGTGAGAGGTCTGGGGCCAACGTCCTGACTTTC CASSERSGANVLTF
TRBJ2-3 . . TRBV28 TGTGCCAGCAGAACGAGTGATACGCAGTATTTT CASRTSDTQYF
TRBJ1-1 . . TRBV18 TGTGCCAGCTCAGACCTCACTGAAGCTTTCTTT CASSDLTEAFF
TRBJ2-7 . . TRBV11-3 TGTGCCAGCAGCTTAGGGGGGGCTAGCCCCAGCTCCTACGAGCAGTACTTC CASSLGGASPSSYEQYF
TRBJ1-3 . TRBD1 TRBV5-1 TGCGCCAGCAGCTCAGCCTCCGGGACAGCTGGAAACACCATATATTTT CASSSASGTAGNTIYF
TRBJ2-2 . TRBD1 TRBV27 TGTGCCAGCAGTATCCGACAGGGCACCGGGGAGCTGTTTTTT CASSIRQGTGELFF
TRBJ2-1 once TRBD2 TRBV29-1 TGCAGCGCTATGACTAGCGGGGGCTACAATGAGCAGTTCTTC CSAMTSGGYNEQFF
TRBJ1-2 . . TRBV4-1 TGCGCCAGCAGCCAAGTCGGGGGGAACTATGGCTACACCTTC CASSQVGGNYGYTF
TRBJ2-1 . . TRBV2 TGTGCCAGCAGTGGAACGGGAGTGGGAAATGAGCAGTTCTTC CASSGTGVGNEQFF